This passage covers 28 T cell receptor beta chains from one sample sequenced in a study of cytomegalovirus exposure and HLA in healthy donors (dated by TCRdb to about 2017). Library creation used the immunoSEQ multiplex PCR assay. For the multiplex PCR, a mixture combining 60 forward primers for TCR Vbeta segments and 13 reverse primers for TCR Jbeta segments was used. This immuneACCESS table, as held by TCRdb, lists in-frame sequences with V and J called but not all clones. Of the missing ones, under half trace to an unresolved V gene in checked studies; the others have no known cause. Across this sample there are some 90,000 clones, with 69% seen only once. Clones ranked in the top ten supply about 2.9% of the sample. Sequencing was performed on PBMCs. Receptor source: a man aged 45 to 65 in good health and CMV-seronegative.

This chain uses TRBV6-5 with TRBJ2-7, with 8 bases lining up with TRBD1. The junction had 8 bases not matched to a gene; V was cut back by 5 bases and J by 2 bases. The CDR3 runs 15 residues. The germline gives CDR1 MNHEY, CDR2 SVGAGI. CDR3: CASSQPRTGTYEQYF. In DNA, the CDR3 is TGTGCCAGCAGTCAACCTCGGACAGGGACCTACGAGCAGTACTTC.

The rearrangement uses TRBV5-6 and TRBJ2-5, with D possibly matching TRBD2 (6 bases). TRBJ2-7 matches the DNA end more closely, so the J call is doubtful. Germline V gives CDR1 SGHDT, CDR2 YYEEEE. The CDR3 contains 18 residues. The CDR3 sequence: CASSLLFSAGGITYEQYF. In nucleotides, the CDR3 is TGTGCCAGCAGCTTGCTGTTTAGTGCCGGGGGAATAACCTACGAGCAGTACTTC.

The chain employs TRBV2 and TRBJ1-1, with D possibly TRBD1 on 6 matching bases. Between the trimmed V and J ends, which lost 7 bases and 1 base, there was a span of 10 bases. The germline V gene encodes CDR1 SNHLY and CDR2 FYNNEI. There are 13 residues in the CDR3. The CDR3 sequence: CASTETGNTEAFF. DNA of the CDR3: TGTGCCAGCACTGAGACAGGGAACACTGAAGCTTTCTTT. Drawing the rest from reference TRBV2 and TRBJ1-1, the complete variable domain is EPEVTQTPSHQVTQMGQEVILRCVPISNHLYFYWYRQILGQKVEFLVSFYNNEISEKSEIFDDQFSVERPDGSNFTLKIRSTKLEDSAMYFCASTETGNTEAFFGQGTRLTVV.

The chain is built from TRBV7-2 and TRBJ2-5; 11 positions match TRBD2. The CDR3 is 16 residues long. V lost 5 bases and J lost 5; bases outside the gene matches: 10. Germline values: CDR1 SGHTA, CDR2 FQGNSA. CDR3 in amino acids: CASSPSRTSGYETQYF. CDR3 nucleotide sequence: TGTGCCAGCAGCCCCTCACGGACTAGCGGGTACGAGACCCAGTACTTC.

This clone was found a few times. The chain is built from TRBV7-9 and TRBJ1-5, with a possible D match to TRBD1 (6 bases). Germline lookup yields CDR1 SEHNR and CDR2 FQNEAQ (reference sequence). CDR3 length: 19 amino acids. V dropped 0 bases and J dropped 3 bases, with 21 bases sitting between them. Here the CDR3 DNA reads TGTGCCAGCAGCTTAGCCAGGACAGAGTGGGTGGGGTTCAATCAGCCCCAGCATTTT. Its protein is CASSLARTEWVGFNQPQHF.

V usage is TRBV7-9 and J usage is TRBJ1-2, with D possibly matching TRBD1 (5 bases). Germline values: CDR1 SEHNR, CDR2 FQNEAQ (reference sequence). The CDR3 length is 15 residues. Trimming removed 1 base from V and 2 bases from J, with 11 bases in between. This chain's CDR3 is CASSLGADSNYGYTF. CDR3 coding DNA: TGTGCCAGCAGCTTAGGAGCAGACAGCAACTATGGCTACACCTTC. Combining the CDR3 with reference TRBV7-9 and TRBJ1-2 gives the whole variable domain DTGVSQNPRHKITKRGQNVTFRCDPISEHNRLYWYRQTLGQGPEFLTYFQNEAQLEKSRLLSDRFSAERPKGSFSTLEIQRTEQGDSAMYLCASSLGADSNYGYTFGSGTRLTVV.

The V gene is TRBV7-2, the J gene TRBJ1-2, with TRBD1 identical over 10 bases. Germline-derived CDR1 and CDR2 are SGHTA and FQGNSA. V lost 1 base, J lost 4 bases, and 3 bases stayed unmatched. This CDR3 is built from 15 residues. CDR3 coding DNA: TGTGCCAGCAGCTTAGGACAGGGGGCACCCTATGGCTACACCTTC. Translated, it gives CASSLGQGAPYGYTF.

The CDR3 nucleotides are TGTGCCAGCAGCTTAGTCGGGGGAGAGACCCAGTACTTC. It encodes CASSLVGGETQYF. The chain has TRBV7-2 and TRBJ2-5; TRBD2 is a possible D gene (6 bases). The CDR3 is 13 amino acids. The germline gives CDR1 SGHTA, CDR2 FQGNSA. V lost 1 base to trimming and J lost 4 bases, with 7 bases between them.

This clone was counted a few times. CDR3 amino acids: CASSLGQAPQYEQYF. The CDR3 DNA reads as TGTGCCAGCAGCTTAGGACAGGCTCCACAGTACGAGCAGTACTTC. The chain employs TRBV7-2 and TRBJ2-7, with D perhaps matching TRBD1 (6 bases). CDR1 is SGHTA, CDR2 FQGNSA, per germline. V lost 1 base to trimming and J lost 4 bases, with 14 bases between them. The CDR3 has 15 amino acids. The full variable domain, in which reference TRBV7-2 and TRBJ2-7 provide the parts outside the CDR3, is GAGVSQSPSNKVTEKGKDVELRCDPISGHTALYWYRQSLGQGLEFLIYFQGNSAPDKSGLPSDRFSAERTGGSVSTLTIQRTQQEDSAVYLCASSLGQAPQYEQYFGPGTRLTVT.

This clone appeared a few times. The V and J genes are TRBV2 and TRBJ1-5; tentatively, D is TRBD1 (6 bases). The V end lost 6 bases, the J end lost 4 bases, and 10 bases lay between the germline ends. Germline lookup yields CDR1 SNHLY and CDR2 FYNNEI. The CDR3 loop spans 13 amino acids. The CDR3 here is CASRTGTNQPQHF. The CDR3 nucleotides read TGTGCCAGCAGGACAGGAACAAATCAGCCCCAGCATTTT.

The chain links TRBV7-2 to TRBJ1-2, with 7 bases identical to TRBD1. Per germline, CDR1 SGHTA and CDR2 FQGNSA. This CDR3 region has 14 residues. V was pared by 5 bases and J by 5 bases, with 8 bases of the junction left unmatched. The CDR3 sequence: CASSTRQGGYGYTF. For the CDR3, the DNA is TGTGCCAGCAGCACCCGACAGGGTGGGTATGGCTACACCTTC.

The DNA for the CDR3 is TGCGCCAGCAGCTTGGTTCTAGCGGGGGCTGGTTGGAATGAGCAGTTCTTC. Amino acid sequence: CASSLVLAGAGWNEQFF. The V and J genes are TRBV5-1 and TRBJ2-1; 10 bases align to TRBD2. CDR3 length: 17 amino acids. J was trimmed by 7 bases and V by 0 bases; bases with no gene match: 10. Germline V gene lookup returns CDR1 SGHRS and CDR2 YFSETQ.

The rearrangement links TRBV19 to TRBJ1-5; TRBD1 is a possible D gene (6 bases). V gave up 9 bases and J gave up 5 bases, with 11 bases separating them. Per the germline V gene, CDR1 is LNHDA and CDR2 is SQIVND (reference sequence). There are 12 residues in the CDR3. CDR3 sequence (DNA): TGTGCCAGCGGGGACATCGATCAGCCCCAGCATTTT. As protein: CASGDIDQPQHF.

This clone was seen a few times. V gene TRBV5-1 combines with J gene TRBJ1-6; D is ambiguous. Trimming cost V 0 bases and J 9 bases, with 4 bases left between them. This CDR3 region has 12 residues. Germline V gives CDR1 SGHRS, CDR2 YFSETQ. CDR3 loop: CASSLDGSPLHF. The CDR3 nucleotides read TGCGCCAGCAGCTTGGACGGTTCACCCCTCCACTTT.

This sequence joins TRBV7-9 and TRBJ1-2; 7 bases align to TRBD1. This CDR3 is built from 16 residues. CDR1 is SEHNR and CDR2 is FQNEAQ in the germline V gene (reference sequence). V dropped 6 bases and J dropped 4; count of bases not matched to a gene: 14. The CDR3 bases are TGTGCCAGCAGTAATAGGGGGCCGAACCTTGGCTATGGCTACACCTTC. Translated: CASSNRGPNLGYGYTF.

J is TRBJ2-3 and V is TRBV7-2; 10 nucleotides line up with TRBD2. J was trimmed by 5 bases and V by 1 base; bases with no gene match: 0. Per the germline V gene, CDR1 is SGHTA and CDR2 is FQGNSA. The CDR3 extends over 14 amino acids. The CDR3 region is CASSLVAGGDTQYF. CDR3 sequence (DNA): TGTGCCAGCAGCTTAGTAGCGGGAGGAGATACGCAGTATTTT.

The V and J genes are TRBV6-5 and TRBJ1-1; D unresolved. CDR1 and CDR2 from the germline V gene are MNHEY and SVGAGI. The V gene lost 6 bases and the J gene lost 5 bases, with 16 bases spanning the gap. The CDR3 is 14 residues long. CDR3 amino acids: CASSTRPRLTEAFF. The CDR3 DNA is TGTGCCAGCAGCACCCGGCCCAGGTTAACTGAAGCTTTCTTT.

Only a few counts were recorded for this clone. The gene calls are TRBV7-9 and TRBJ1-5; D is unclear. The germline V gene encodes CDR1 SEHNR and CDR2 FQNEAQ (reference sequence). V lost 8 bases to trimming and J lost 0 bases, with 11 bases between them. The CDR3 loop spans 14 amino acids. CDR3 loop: CASAGRYSNQPQHF. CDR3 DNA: TGTGCCAGCGCGGGGAGATATAGCAATCAGCCCCAGCATTTT.

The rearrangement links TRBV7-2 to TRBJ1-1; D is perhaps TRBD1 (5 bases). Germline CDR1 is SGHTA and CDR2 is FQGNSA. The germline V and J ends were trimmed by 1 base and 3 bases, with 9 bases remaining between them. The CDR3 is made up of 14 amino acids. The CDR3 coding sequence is TGTGCCAGCAGCTTAGTAGGGGAATACACTGAAGCTTTCTTT. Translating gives CASSLVGEYTEAFF.

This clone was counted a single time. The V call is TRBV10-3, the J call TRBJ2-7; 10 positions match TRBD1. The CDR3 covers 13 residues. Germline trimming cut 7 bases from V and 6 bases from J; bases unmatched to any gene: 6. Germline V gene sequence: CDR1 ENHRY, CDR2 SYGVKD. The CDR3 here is CAINQDRGSEQYV. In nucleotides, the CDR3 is TGTGCCATCAACCAGGACAGGGGGTCCGAGCAGTACGTC.

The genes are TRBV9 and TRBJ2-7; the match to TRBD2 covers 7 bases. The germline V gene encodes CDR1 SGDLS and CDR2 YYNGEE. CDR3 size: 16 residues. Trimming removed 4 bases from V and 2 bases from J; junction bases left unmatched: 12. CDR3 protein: CASSPEIREGPYEQYV. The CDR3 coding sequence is TGTGCCAGCAGCCCGGAGATAAGGGAGGGCCCCTACGAGCAGTACGTC.

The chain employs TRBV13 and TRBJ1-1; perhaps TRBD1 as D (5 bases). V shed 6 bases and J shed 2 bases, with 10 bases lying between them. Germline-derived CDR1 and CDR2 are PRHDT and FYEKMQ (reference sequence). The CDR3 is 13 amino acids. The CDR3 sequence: CASSRQGNTEAFF. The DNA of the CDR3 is TGTGCCAGCAGTCGGCAGGGTAACACTGAAGCTTTCTTT. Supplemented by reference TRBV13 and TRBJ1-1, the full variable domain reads AAGVIQSPRHLIKEKRETATLKCYPIPRHDTVYWYQQGPGQDPQFLISFYEKMQSDKGSIPDRFSAQQFSDYHSELNMSSLELGDSALYFCASSRQGNTEAFFGQGTRLTVV.

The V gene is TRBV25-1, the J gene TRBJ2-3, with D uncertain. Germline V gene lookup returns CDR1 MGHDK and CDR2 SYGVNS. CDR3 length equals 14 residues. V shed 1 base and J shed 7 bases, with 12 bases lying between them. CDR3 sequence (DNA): TGTGCCAGCAGTGAATTAGTGTCGAGCCATACGCAGTATTTT. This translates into CASSELVSSHTQYF.

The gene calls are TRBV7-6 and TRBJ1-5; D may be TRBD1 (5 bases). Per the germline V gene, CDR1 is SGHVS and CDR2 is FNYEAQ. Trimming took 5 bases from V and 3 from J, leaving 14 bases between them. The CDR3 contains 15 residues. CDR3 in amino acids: CASSPKAGSNQPQHF. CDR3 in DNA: TGTGCCAGCAGCCCCAAGGCAGGGTCCAATCAGCCCCAGCATTTT.

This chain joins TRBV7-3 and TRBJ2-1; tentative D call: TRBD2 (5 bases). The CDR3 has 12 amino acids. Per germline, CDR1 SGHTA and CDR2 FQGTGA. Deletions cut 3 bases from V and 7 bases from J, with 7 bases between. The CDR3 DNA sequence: TGTGCCAGCAGCTTCCGGGAAAATGAGCAGTTCTTC. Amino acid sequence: CASSFRENEQFF. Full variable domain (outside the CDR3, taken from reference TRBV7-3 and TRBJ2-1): GAGVSQTPSNKVTEKGKYVELRCDPISGHTALYWYRQSLGQGPEFLIYFQGTGAADDSGLPNDRFFAVRPEGSVSTLKIQRTERGDSAVYLCASSFRENEQFFGPGTRLTVL.

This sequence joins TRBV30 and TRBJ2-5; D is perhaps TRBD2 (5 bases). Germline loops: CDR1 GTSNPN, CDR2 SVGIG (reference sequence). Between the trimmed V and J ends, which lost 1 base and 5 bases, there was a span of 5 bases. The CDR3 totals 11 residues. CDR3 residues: CAWSGGETQYF. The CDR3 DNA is TGTGCCTGGAGTGGAGGGGAGACCCAGTACTTC. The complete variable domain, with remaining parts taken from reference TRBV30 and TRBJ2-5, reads SQTIHQWPATLVQPVGSPLSLECTVEGTSNPNLYWYRQAAGRGLQLLFYSVGIGQISSEVPQNLSASRPQDRQFILSSKKLLLSDSGFYLCAWSGGETQYFGPGTRLLVL.

The CDR3 region is CASTSAGTEHSYEQYF. The CDR3 DNA reads as TGTGCCAGCACCAGCGCCGGGACAGAGCACTCCTACGAGCAGTACTTC. V usage is TRBV28 and J usage is TRBJ2-7, with 7 positions matching TRBD1. The CDR3 sequence is 16 residues long. CDR1 and CDR2 (germline): MDHEN, SYDVKM. Unmatched junction bases numbered 12, after V lost 7 bases and J lost 0 bases.

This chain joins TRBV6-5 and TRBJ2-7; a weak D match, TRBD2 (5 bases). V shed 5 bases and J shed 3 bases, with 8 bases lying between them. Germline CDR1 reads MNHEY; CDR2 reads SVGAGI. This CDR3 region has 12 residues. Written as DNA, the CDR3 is TGTGCCAGCAGTCGGGGTTTCTACGAGCAGTACTTC. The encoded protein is CASSRGFYEQYF.